This paragraph covers one T cell receptor beta chain sequence. Its antigen remains undetermined. Per-base qualities were not stored, and no clone one base away is much larger. The entry originates in a study of blood T cell repertoires in COVID-19 (dated by TCRdb to the early 2020s). Background on the whole study: Samples covering the acute and convalescent phases of COVID-19 were provided by collaborators in the United States, Italy and Spain. The material from the prospective study consisted of cDNA or gDNA derived from T cells, B-cell-depleted T cells, or PBMCs. The dataset comprised deeply sampled blood TCRbeta repertoires from subjects exposed to, actively infected with, or recovered from COVID-19. The repertoires were made available in a free public database intended to serve as a resource for research on the immune response to SARS-CoV-2. The samples were drawn from the first 160 participants of the ongoing ImmuneRACE study and from 950 to 1,500 subjects provided by 6 global collaborators. Nearly every sample came with metadata listing a de-identified subject ID, COVID-19 status, age in years and sex. HLA class I and class II types, where available, came from metadata supplied by the sample provider rather than from assay-based typing. What the work shows at the level of the full study, not this receptor alone: Clinical and demographic metadata were provided uncurated, with the amount varying by source and participant.

Participants in the prospective study were aged about 18 to 100 years, lived in more than 20 United States geographic areas, and enrolled through a virtual design. In the prospective study, cohorts were assigned on the basis of participant-reported clinical history obtained from a screening survey and a study questionnaire. ImmuneRACE Cohort 3 recovered participants were defined by two consecutive negative NP/OP PCR tests, healthcare professional clearance, or symptom resolution. Each participant in the prospective study had whole blood, serum and a nasopharyngeal or oropharyngeal swab collected by mobile phlebotomists. Participants in the prospective study had the option to provide additional blood draws and questionnaires over an approximately 2-month period. Before DNA extraction, prospective study blood samples were shipped either frozen or at room temperature. The immunoSEQ Assay, a bias-controlled multiplex PCR, was used to amplify TCRbeta CDR3 regions from genomic DNA. Turning to the authors' computational methods: Within the assay, amplification of reference gene primers was used to estimate how many nucleated cells each sample contained. To quantify the absolute abundance of each unique TCRbeta CDR3 rearrangement, sequence reads were collapsed and filtered. For each sample, productive Simpson clonality was calculated as the square root of Simpson's diversity index over productive rearrangements. TCRdb took over this immuneACCESS table, retaining in-frame rearrangements with V and J assigned. Such tables are incomplete; in checked studies, under half of the missing clones stem from an unresolved V gene, and the remainder is unexplained. V and J calls and clone size are those listed in that table; D and trimming were worked out from the DNA. The sample includes 300,000 to 350,000 clones, with roughly 88% observed a single time. The ten biggest clones cover around 4.6% of the sample.

Ends trimmed: V by 4 bases, J by 4 bases; bases unmatched to a gene: 14. Via the germline V gene, CDR1 is KGHDR and CDR2 SFDVKD. From its cysteine to its phenylalanine, the CDR3 spans 20 amino acids. Only the CDR3 DNA stays, 60 bases, in frame from base 1. The receptor was derived from a young man who had recovered from COVID-19. Source material: PBMCs or T cells enriched from blood (not recorded which). The sequence joins TRBV24-1 to TRBJ2-3; a stretch of 15 junction bases matches TRBD2. The CDR3 reads as follows: CATSDSKGLAGGLPADTQYF. The DNA sequence is TGTGCCACCAGTGACTCCAAGGGACTAGCGGGGGGACTACCAGCAGATACGCAGTATTTT.